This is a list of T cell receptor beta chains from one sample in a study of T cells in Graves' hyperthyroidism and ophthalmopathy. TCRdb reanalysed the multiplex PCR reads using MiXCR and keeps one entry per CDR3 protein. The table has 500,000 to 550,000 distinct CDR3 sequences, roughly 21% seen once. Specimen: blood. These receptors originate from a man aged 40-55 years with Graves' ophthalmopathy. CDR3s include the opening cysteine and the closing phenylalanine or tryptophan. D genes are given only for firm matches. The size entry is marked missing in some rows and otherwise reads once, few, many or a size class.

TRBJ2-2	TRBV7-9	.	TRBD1	CASSSRVDRGLTNTGELFF	TGTGCCAGCAGCTCCCGCGTGGACAGGGGGCTGACGAACACCGGGGAGCTGTTTTTT
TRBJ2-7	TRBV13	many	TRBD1	CASSRRGQSLGEQYF	TGTGCCAGCAGTCGAAGGGGACAGAGCCTAGGCGAGCAGTACTTC
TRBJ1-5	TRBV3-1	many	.	CASAQGMGQPQHF	TGTGCCAGCGCGCAGGGGATGGGTCAGCCCCAGCATTTT
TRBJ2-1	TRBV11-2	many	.	CASSLAGSPLTEQFF	TGTGCCAGCAGCTTAGCGGGATCACCCCTTACTGAGCAGTTCTTC
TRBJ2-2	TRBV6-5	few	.	CATRVGPSNTGELFF	TGTGCCACAAGGGTAGGACCCTCGAACACCGGGGAGCTGTTTTTT
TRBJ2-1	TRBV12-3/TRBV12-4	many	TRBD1	CASSLTGGAYNEQFF	TGTGCCAGCAGTTTAACAGGGGGCGCTTACAATGAGCAGTTCTTC
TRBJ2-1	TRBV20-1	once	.	CSARGRGSYNEQFF	TGCAGTGCTAGGGGGCGGGGCTCCTACAATGAGCAGTTCTTC
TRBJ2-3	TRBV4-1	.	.	CASSHTSTDTQYF	TGCGCCAGCAGCCACACTAGCACAGATACGCAGTATTTT
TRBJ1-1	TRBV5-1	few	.	CASSLRWGGDTEAFF	TGCGCCAGCAGCTTGAGGTGGGGGGGGGACACTGAAGCTTTCTTT
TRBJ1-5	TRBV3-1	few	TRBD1	CASSPGQNRGNQPQHF	TGTGCCAGCAGCCCGGGACAGAATCGGGGCAATCAGCCCCAGCATTTT
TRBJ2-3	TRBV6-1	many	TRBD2	CASSSWTSHEFGDTQYF	TGTGCCAGCAGTTCCTGGACTAGCCACGAGTTTGGAGATACGCAGTATTTT
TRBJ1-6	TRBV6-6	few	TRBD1	CASSYPGTVRNSPLHF	TGTGCCAGCAGTTACCCCGGGACAGTCCGTAATTCACCCCTCCACTTT
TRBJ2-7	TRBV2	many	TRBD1	CASSETGTPTYEQYF	TGTGCCAGCAGTGAGACAGGGACACCTACCTACGAGCAGTACTTC
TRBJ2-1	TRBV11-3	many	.	CASSLGGYYNEQFF	TGTGCCAGCAGCTTAGGTGGATACTACAATGAGCAGTTCTTC
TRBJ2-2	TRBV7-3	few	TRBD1	CASSGAGGTGELFF	TGTGCCAGCAGCGGGGCAGGGGGCACCGGGGAGCTGTTTTTT
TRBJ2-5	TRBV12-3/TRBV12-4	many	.	CASSSTRETQYF	TGTGCCAGCAGTTCGACCAGGGAGACCCAGTACTTC
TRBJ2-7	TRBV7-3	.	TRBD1	CASSLTAGTGFNEQYF	TGTGCCAGCAGCTTAACGGCCGGGACAGGGTTTAACGAGCAGTACTTC
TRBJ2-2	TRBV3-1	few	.	CASSQDPGANTGELFF	TGTGCCAGCAGCCAAGACCCGGGGGCGAACACCGGGGAGCTGTTTTTT
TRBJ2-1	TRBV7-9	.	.	CASSQSLARNEQLF	TGTGCCAGCAGCCAAAGTCTAGCGAGGAATGAGCAGCTCTTC
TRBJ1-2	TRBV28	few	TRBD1	CASSVSTGIGYTF	TGTGCCAGCAGTGTCTCGACAGGGATCGGCTACACCTTC
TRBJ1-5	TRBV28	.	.	CANSKGSNQPQHF	TGTGCCAACAGTAAGGGTAGCAATCAGCCCCAGCATTTT
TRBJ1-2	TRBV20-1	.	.	CSAKDNNFYGYTF	TGCAGTGCTAAGGACAACAATTTCTATGGCTACACCTTC
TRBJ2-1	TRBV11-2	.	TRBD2	CASRICGASGRGHEQFF	TGTGCCAGCAGGATATGTGGGGCTAGCGGGAGAGGGCATGAGCAGTTCTTC
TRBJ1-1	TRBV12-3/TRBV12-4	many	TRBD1	CASSLARDSTEAFF	TGTGCCAGCAGTTTAGCGCGGGACAGCACTGAAGCTTTCTTT
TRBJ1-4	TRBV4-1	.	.	CASSQGGLNEKLFF	TGCGCCAGCAGCCAGGGGGGCCTTAATGAAAAACTGTTTTTT
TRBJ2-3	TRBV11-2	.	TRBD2	CASGYPPTGTSGYTDTQYF	TGTGCCAGCGGATACCCCCCTACCGGGACTAGCGGATACACAGATACGCAGTATTTT
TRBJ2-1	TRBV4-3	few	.	CASSQESRFYNEQFF	TGCGCCAGCAGCCAAGAATCGAGATTCTACAATGAGCAGTTCTTC
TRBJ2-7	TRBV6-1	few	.	CASSAGSNEQYF	TGTGCCAGCAGCGCAGGGTCTAACGAGCAGTACTTC
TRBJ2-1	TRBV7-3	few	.	CASSSTGTTNGQFF	TGTGCCAGCAGCTCAACTGGGACCACCAATGGGCAGTTCTTC
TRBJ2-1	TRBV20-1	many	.	CSAYPGRTYNEQFF	TGCAGTGCCTACCCGGGGCGGACTTACAATGAGCAGTTCTTC
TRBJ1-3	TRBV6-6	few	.	CASSYSVAGNTIYF	TGTGCCAGCAGTTACTCTGTGGCTGGAAACACCATATATTTT
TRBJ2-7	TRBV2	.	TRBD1	CASGEDRGPYEQYF	TGTGCCAGCGGTGAGGACAGGGGCCCCTACGAGCAGTACTTC
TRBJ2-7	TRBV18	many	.	CASSPASQAGYEQYF	TGTGCCAGCTCACCCGCCTCCCAGGCCGGCTACGAGCAGTACTTC
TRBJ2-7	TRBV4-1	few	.	CASSQDRGMYEQYF	TGCGCCAGCAGCCAAGACAGGGGAATGTACGAGCAGTACTTC
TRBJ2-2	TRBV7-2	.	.	CASSRKNTGELFF	TGTGCCAGCAGCCGCAAGAACACCGGGGAGCTGTTTTTT
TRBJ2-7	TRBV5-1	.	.	CASKEGWLGRRNSYEQYF	TGCGCCAGCAAAGAGGGTTGGCTTGGCAGGCGGAACTCCTACGAGCAGTACTTC
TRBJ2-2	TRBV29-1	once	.	CSPEQPAGAGELFF	TGCAGTCCCGAACAGCCGGCGGGTGCCGGGGAGCTGTTTTTT
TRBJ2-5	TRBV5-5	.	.	CASSFPQPAGASETQYF	TGCGCCAGCAGCTTCCCCCAGCCGGCGGGGGCCTCAGAGACCCAGTACTTC
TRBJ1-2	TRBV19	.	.	CASLHGTYGYTF	TGTGCCAGTTTGCACGGGACCTATGGCTACACCTTC
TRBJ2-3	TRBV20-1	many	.	CSARDWVGSTDTQYF	TGCAGTGCTAGAGATTGGGTCGGTAGCACAGATACGCAGTATTTT
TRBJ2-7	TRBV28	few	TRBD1	CASKSPRDRLYEQYF	TGTGCCAGCAAATCCCCCCGGGACAGACTCTACGAGCAGTACTTC
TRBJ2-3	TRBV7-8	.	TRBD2	CASRTGLADTDTQYF	TGTGCCAGCAGAACAGGACTAGCGGACACAGATACGCAGTATTTT
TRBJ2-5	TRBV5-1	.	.	CASSLDNQVVETQYF	TGCGCCAGCAGCTTGGATAACCAGGTCGTGGAGACCCAGTACTTC
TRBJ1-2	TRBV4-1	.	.	CASSQAVGGDGYTF	TGCGCCAGCAGCCAAGCTGTCGGAGGGGACGGCTACACCTTC
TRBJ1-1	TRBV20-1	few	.	CSASGETSEAFF	TGCAGTGCTAGCGGAGAGACAAGTGAAGCTTTCTTT
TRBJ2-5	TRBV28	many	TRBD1	CASSLWVGGWETQYF	TGTGCCAGCAGTTTATGGGTAGGGGGCTGGGAGACCCAGTACTTC
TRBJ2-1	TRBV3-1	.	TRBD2	CASSRTGTSIRNEQFF	TGTGCCAGCAGCCGCACCGGGACTAGTATAAGAAATGAGCAGTTCTTC
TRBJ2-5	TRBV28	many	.	CASSLVQGTQETQYF	TGTGCCAGCAGTTTGGTACAGGGGACTCAAGAGACCCAGTACTTC
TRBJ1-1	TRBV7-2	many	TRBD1	CASSFRDRAEAFF	TGTGCCAGCAGCTTCCGCGACAGGGCCGAAGCTTTCTTT
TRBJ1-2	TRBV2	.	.	CASSRDLTGYTF	TGTGCCAGCAGTCGGGACCTTACTGGCTACACCTTC
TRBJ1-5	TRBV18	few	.	CASSGTPYSNQPQHF	TGTGCCAGCTCCGGGACACCTTATAGCAATCAGCCCCAGCATTTT
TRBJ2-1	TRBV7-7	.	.	CAEEKNEQFF	TGTGCTGAGGAGAAAAATGAGCAGTTCTTC
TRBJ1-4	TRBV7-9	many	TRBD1	CASSLDRGKLFF	TGTGCCAGCAGCTTGGACAGGGGTAAACTGTTTTTT
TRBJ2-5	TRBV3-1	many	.	CASEGKTETQYF	TGTGCCAGCGAGGGAAAGACAGAGACCCAGTACTTC
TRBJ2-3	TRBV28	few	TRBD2	CASRPPGLAGVDTQYF	TGTGCCAGCAGACCCCCGGGACTAGCGGGAGTAGATACGCAGTATTTT
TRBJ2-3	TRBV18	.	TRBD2	CASSLTGTSASTDTQYF	TGTGCCAGCTCACTTACCGGGACTAGCGCTAGCACAGATACGCAGTATTTT
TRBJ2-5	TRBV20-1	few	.	CSASNIVGETQYF	TGCAGTGCTAGTAATATCGTGGGAGAGACCCAGTACTTC